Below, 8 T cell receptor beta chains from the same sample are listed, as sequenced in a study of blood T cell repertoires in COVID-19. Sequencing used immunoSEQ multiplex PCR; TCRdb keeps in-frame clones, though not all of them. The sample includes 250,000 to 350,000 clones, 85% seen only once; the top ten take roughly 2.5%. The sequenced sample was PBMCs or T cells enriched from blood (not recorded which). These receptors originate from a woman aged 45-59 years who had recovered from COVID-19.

CDR3 in amino acids: CASSLALGEETQYF. The CDR3 DNA sequence: TGTGCCAGCAGCTTAGCCCTAGGGGAAGAGACCCAGTACTTC. The chain employs TRBV7-7 and TRBJ2-5, with D maybe TRBD1 (5 bases). Trimming stripped 0 bases from V and 3 bases from J, with 8 bases between. The CDR3 has 14 residues. CDR1 and CDR2 (germline): SSHAT, FNYEAQ (reference sequence).

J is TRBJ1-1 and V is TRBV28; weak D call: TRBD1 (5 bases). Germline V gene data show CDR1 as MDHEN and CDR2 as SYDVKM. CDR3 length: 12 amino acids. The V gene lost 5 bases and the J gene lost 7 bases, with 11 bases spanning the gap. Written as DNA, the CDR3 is TGTGCCAGCAGTCTTACAAGGGGTGAAGCTTTCTTT. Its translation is CASSLTRGEAFF.

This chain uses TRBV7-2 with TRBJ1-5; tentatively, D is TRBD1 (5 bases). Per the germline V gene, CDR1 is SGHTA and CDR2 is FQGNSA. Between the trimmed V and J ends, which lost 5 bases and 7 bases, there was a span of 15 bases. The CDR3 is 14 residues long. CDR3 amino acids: CASSPDTLLQPQHF. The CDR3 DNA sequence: TGTGCCAGCAGCCCGGACACCCTACTCCAGCCCCAGCATTTT.

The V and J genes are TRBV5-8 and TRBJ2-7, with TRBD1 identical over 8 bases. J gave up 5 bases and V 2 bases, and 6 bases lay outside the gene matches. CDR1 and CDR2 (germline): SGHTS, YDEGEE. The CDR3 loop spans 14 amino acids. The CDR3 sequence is CASSLSGGNDEQYF. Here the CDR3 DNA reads TGTGCCAGCAGCTTATCAGGGGGCAACGACGAGCAGTACTTC.

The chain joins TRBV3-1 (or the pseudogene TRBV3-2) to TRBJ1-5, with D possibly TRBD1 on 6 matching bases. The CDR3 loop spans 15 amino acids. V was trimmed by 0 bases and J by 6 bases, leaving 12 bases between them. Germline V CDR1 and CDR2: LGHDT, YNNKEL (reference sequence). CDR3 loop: CASSQDYRGSQPQHF. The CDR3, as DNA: TGTGCCAGCAGCCAAGATTATAGGGGGAGTCAGCCCCAGCATTTT.

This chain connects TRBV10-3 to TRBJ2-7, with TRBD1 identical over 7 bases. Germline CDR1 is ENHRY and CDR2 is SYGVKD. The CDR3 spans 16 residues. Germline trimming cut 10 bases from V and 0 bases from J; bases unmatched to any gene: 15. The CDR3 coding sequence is TGTGCCACCGAAGAGGGACAGACAAGAGACTCCTACGAGCAGTACTTC. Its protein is CATEEGQTRDSYEQYF.

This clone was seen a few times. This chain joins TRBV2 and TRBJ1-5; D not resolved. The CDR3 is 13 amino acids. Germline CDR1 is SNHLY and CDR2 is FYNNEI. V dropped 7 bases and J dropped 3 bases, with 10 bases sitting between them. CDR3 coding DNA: TGTGCCAGCACTAACCGGGACAATCAGCCCCAGCATTTT. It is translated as CASTNRDNQPQHF.

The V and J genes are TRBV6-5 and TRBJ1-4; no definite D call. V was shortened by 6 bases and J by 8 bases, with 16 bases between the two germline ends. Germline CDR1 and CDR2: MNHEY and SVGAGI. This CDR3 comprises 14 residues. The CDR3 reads CASSRTTYGEKLFF. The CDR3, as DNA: TGTGCCAGCAGCCGCACAACCTACGGGGAAAAACTGTTTTTT.